The 17 T cell receptor beta chains below come from one sample, sequenced in a study of blood T cell repertoires in COVID-19. The table came from immunoSEQ multiplex PCR; TCRdb's copy has only in-frame clones and leaves some out. The sample holds 130,000 to 150,000 clones, about 80% seen once. The sequencing input was PBMCs or T cells enriched from blood (not recorded which). Receptors originate from a man over 45 who had recovered from COVID-19.

In DNA, the CDR3 is TGTGCCAGCATAGCCAGGGTCCACGAGCAGTACTTC. It is translated as CASIARVHEQYF. The chain combines TRBV2 with TRBJ2-7, with D perhaps TRBD1 (5 bases). V was trimmed by 7 bases and J by 5 bases, leaving 12 bases between them. CDR3 size: 12 residues. CDR1 SNHLY and CDR2 FYNNEI come from the germline V gene.

This chain links TRBV6-6 with TRBJ1-1; D may be TRBD1 (5 bases). The CDR3 is 12 residues long. With 8 bases removed from V and 6 bases from J, the gap between germline ends came to 13 bases. Germline-derived CDR1 and CDR2 are MNHNY and SVGAGI (reference sequence). The CDR3 protein is CASGAGIAEAFF. CDR3 in DNA: TGTGCCAGCGGGGCAGGGATCGCTGAAGCTTTCTTT.

The genes are TRBV29-1 and TRBJ2-5; the match to TRBD2 covers 9 bases. This CDR3 spans 13 amino acids. Germline V CDR1 and CDR2: SQVTM, ANQGSEA. The J segment lost 5 bases and the V segment lost 4 bases, leaving 5 bases of the junction unmatched. The CDR3 loop reads CSVAQLAGETQYF. DNA of the CDR3: TGCAGCGTTGCCCAACTAGCGGGCGAGACCCAGTACTTC.

The chain carries TRBV27 and TRBJ2-7, with D tentatively TRBD1 (5 bases). The CDR3 spans 13 residues. Trimming left V 2 bases short and J 7 bases short, with 12 bases between. The V gene's germline CDR1 is MNHEY and CDR2 SMNVEV (reference sequence). CDR3 residues: CASSLGAGSEQYF. CDR3 DNA sequence: TGTGCCAGCAGTTTAGGGGCAGGCTCGGAGCAGTACTTC.

The rearrangement joins TRBV7-3 to TRBJ2-2; the match to TRBD2 covers 7 bases. Trimming cost V 2 bases and J 4 bases; bases outside gene matches: 4. Germline CDR1 and CDR2: SGHTA and FQGTGA. This CDR3 is 15 amino acids long. The CDR3 sequence is CASSLSGLLTGELFF. The DNA for the CDR3 is TGTGCCAGCAGCTTATCGGGACTACTCACCGGGGAGCTGTTTTTT.

This clone was counted between two and nine times. This chain uses TRBV6-2 or TRBV6-3 with TRBJ2-7; 8 nucleotides align to TRBD2. With 6 bases clipped from V and 2 bases from J, the junction kept 9 bases outside the gene matches. The CDR3 spans 15 residues. Germline CDR1 reads MNHEY; CDR2 reads SVGEGT. The CDR3 reads CASSDIAGRAYEQYF. DNA of the CDR3: TGTGCCAGCAGCGATATAGCGGGACGCGCCTACGAGCAGTACTTC.

The rearrangement links TRBV10-1 to TRBJ2-5, with 11 bases that match TRBD2. Germline-derived CDR1 and CDR2 are WNHNN and SYGVQD (reference sequence). The CDR3 is 15 amino acids. The junction had 2 bases not matched to a gene; V was cut back by 2 bases and J by 3 bases. The DNA of the CDR3 is TGCGCCAGCAGTGAGGGGACTAGCGGAGAAGAGACCCAGTACTTC. This gives the protein CASSEGTSGEETQYF.

In nucleotides, the CDR3 is TGCAGTGCTAGTGAAGCGTTGGGGAGGTCACCCCTCCACTTT. Protein sequence: CSASEALGRSPLHF. The V and J genes are TRBV20-1 and TRBJ1-6, with D unclear. The CDR3 covers 14 residues. Germline-derived CDR1 and CDR2 are DFQATT and SNEGSKA (reference sequence). Trimming left V 3 bases short and J 10 bases short, with 16 bases between.

The chain employs TRBV6-2 or TRBV6-3 and TRBJ1-5; TRBD1 might be the D (6 bases). The V and J ends lost 5 bases and 3 bases respectively, with 17 bases between them. This CDR3 is built from 16 residues. The germline CDR1 and CDR2 sequences are MNHEY and SVGEGT. The CDR3 nucleotides read TGTGCCAGCAGTCCAAAAGGGGGACGGATCAATCAGCCCCAGCATTTT. Its protein product is CASSPKGGRINQPQHF.

The J gene is TRBJ2-1, the V gene TRBV5-1; D not certain. The germline V gene encodes CDR1 SGHRS and CDR2 YFSETQ. This CDR3 region has 13 residues. V shed 2 bases and J shed 3 bases, with 6 bases lying between them. This chain's CDR3 is CASSFNSYNEQFF. CDR3 nucleotides: TGCGCCAGCAGCTTTAACAGCTACAATGAGCAGTTCTTC.

This chain connects TRBV7-2 to TRBJ2-7; 11 nucleotides match TRBD2. CDR1 and CDR2 from the germline V gene are SGHTA and FQGNSA. The CDR3 consists of 14 residues. V lost 3 bases and J lost 8; bases outside the gene matches: 6. CDR3 sequence (DNA): TGTGCCAGCAGCTTGGTAGCGGGGGGGCTCCAGCAGTACTTC. Translation: CASSLVAGGLQQYF.

The chain recombines TRBV27 with TRBJ2-7; 10 bases align to TRBD2. This CDR3 is built from 16 residues. Germline lookup yields CDR1 MNHEY and CDR2 SMNVEV (reference sequence). After removal of 5 bases from V and 3 bases from J, the junction contained 10 bases not matched to a gene. The CDR3 region is CASSPRVAGGGYEQYF. Here the CDR3 DNA reads TGTGCCAGCAGTCCGAGGGTAGCGGGGGGAGGCTACGAGCAGTACTTC.

The chain combines TRBV3-1 (or the pseudogene TRBV3-2) with TRBJ2-1; no firm D call. Germline V lookup: CDR1 LGHDT, CDR2 YNNKEL (reference sequence). This CDR3 region has 15 residues. V was cut by 5 bases and J by 3 bases, with 14 bases left in between. CDR3 amino acids: CASSRNNRYYNEQFF. The CDR3 DNA reads TGTGCCAGCAGCAGAAATAACAGATACTACAATGAGCAGTTCTTC.

This sequence joins TRBV6-5 and TRBJ1-1; 7 bases are shared with TRBD1. The ends lost 3 bases at V and 10 bases at J; junction bases unmatched: 14. The CDR3 loop spans 15 amino acids. Germline CDR1 is MNHEY and CDR2 is SVGAGI. The CDR3 here is CASSYTTGFGLGAFF. CDR3 sequence (DNA): TGTGCCAGCAGTTATACGACAGGGTTCGGACTGGGAGCTTTCTTT.

This chain uses TRBV20-1 with TRBJ1-2, with 8 bases aligning to TRBD1. The V gene's germline CDR1 is DFQATT and CDR2 SNEGSKA (reference sequence). The trim removed 6 bases at V and 6 bases at J, leaving 3 bases unmatched. This CDR3 contains 11 residues. CDR3 loop: CSAPGGNGYTF. The CDR3 DNA is TGCAGTGCCCCAGGGGGCAATGGCTACACCTTC.

The genes are TRBV7-2 and TRBJ2-3, with D unclear. V was pared by 1 base and J by 4 bases, with 6 bases between. Germline CDR1 reads SGHTA; CDR2 reads FQGNSA. The CDR3 has 13 amino acids. CDR3 residues: CASSLVPADTQYF. The DNA for the CDR3 is TGTGCCAGCAGCTTAGTCCCAGCAGATACGCAGTATTTT.

J is TRBJ1-2 and V is TRBV15; the match to TRBD1 covers 7 bases. Trimming took 6 bases from V and 7 from J; bases not matched to a gene: 8. Germline assignment: CDR1 LNHNV and CDR2 YYDKDF (reference sequence). The CDR3 has 13 residues. The CDR3 nucleotides read TGTGCCACCAGAAACACAGGGGAAGCTGGCTACACCTTC. Protein sequence: CATRNTGEAGYTF. The variable domain in full, completed from reference TRBV15 and TRBJ1-2, reads DAMVIQNPRYQVTQFGKPVTLSCSQTLNHNVMYWYQQKSSQAPKLLFHYYDKDFNNEADTPDNFQSRRPNTSFCFLDIRSPGLGDTAMYLCATRNTGEAGYTFGSGTRLTVV.